The 16 T cell receptor beta chains presented below share a single source sample, sequenced in a study of beta chain features in type 1 diabetes. Overall study findings and caveats: A moderate, significant TCRB CDR3 shortening appeared in type 1 diabetes across four CD4+ subsets.

Their antigen targets remain unknown. The investigators reverse transcribed all of the isolated RNA, so they sequenced expressed TCRB transcripts. Sequenced by immunoSEQ multiplex PCR; TCRdb stores in-frame clones only, minus some. This table holds 600,000 to 700,000 clones, roughly an eighth found once. Sequenced material: naive CD4+ T cells from blood. All receptors come from a man aged 25 to 40 with type 1 diabetes.

This clone was detected a few times. The J gene is TRBJ2-6, the V gene TRBV10-3; D gene uncertain. This CDR3 is 13 amino acids long. Trimming left V 10 bases short and J 0 bases short, with 7 bases between. Germline assignment: CDR1 ENHRY and CDR2 SYGVKD. This CDR3 reads CATQLSGANVLTF. CDR3 coding DNA: TGTGCCACACAACTCTCTGGGGCCAACGTCCTGACTTTC.

This clone was seen more than once but under ten times. Other DNA sequences within the sample encode an identical CDR3. V usage is TRBV29-1 and J usage is TRBJ1-5; D call uncertain. Germline loops: CDR1 SQVTM, CDR2 ANQGSEA. Trimming took 4 bases from V and 2 from J, leaving 6 bases between them. This CDR3 has 12 residues. DNA for the CDR3: TGCAGCGTTGGGGGTGGCAATCAGCCCCAGCATTTT. Its translation is CSVGGGNQPQHF.

This rearrangement joins TRBV5-6 to TRBJ2-7, with D possibly TRBD1 on 5 matching bases. Trimming cost V 2 bases and J 3 bases, with 6 bases left between them. Germline V gene sequence: CDR1 SGHDT, CDR2 YYEEEE. The CDR3 loop spans 12 amino acids. The CDR3 nucleotides are TGTGCCAGCAGCTTTCAGGGCTACGAGCAGTACTTC. Its protein is CASSFQGYEQYF.

V and J are TRBV5-4 and TRBJ2-2; D not certain. V lost 2 bases and J 0 bases, leaving 11 bases between the germline ends. Germline CDR1 is SGHNT and CDR2 is YYREEE (reference sequence). This CDR3 contains 16 residues. CDR3 in amino acids: CASSFRLIPNTGELFF. In DNA, the CDR3 is TGTGCCAGCAGCTTCAGGCTGATTCCGAACACCGGGGAGCTGTTTTTT.

This clone was counted between two and nine times. This chain connects TRBV7-2 to TRBJ2-7; 7 bases line up with TRBD1. The CDR3 sequence is 15 residues long. V dropped 5 bases and J dropped 1; count of bases not matched to a gene: 8. Germline V lookup: CDR1 SGHTA, CDR2 FQGNSA. The CDR3 protein is CASSRTGTESYEQYF. The DNA of the CDR3 is TGTGCCAGCAGCCGAACCGGGACAGAATCCTACGAGCAGTACTTC.

This clone was picked up a small number of times. The chain employs TRBV29-1 and TRBJ2-3; D is tentatively TRBD1 or TRBD2 (6 bases each). CDR1 is SQVTM and CDR2 is ANQGSEA in the germline V gene. The CDR3 runs to 13 residues. V was pared by 2 bases and J by 2 bases, with 8 bases between. CDR3 region: CSVEPGATDTQYF. The CDR3 nucleotides are TGCAGCGTTGAACCGGGGGCCACAGATACGCAGTATTTT.

This clone has more than one count but fewer than ten. The chain uses TRBV30 and TRBJ2-3, with D maybe TRBD1 (6 bases). Germline assignment: CDR1 GTSNPN and CDR2 SVGIG (reference sequence). The CDR3 spans 14 residues. The V end lost 2 bases, the J end lost 4 bases, and 13 bases lay between the germline ends. The CDR3 spells CAWSLTGTADTQYF. The CDR3 DNA sequence: TGTGCCTGGAGTTTAACAGGGACCGCAGATACGCAGTATTTT.

The CDR3 spells CEDFNNEQFF. DNA for the CDR3: TGCGAGGACTTTAACAATGAGCAGTTCTTC. The V gene is TRBV20-1, the J gene TRBJ2-1; a weak D match, TRBD2 (5 bases). Germline V gene lookup returns CDR1 DFQATT and CDR2 SNEGSKA (reference sequence). The CDR3 is made up of 10 amino acids.

The chain employs TRBV7-2 and TRBJ2-1; TRBD2 matches at 7 bases. The CDR3 spans 12 residues. CDR1 and CDR2 from the germline V gene are SGHTA and FQGNSA. The V gene end was trimmed by 8 bases and the J gene end by 3 bases; junction bases not matched to a gene: 1. CDR3 sequence (DNA): TGTGCCAGCGGACTAGACTACAATGAGCAGTTCTTC. Translated: CASGLDYNEQFF.

This clone was seen a few times. The chain has TRBV29-1 and TRBJ1-5; no clear D gene. In germline, CDR1 is SQVTM, CDR2 ANQGSEA. Trimming removed 4 bases from V and 4 bases from J, with 8 bases in between. This CDR3 is built from 12 residues. The CDR3 here is CSVGEKNQPQHF. In nucleotides, the CDR3 is TGCAGCGTTGGGGAGAAGAATCAGCCCCAGCATTTT.

The genes are TRBV14 and TRBJ1-2; D is ambiguous. Trimming left V 2 bases short and J 8 bases short, with 6 bases between. CDR1 and CDR2 from the germline V gene are SGHDN and FVKESK. This CDR3 comprises 11 residues. CDR3: CASSQMGGYTF. CDR3 in DNA: TGTGCCAGCAGCCAAATGGGGGGCTACACCTTC.

A few counts support this clone. The chain joins TRBV29-1 to TRBJ2-5; TRBD2 matches at 9 bases. The germline V gene has CDR1 SQVTM and CDR2 ANQGSEA. V gave up 7 bases and J gave up 7 bases; unmatched junction bases: 16. The CDR3 has 15 amino acids. The CDR3 sequence is CSAPLIAGAGGTQYF. DNA of the CDR3: TGCAGCGCCCCCCTGATAGCGGGGGCCGGAGGGACCCAGTACTTC.

The gene calls are TRBV19 and TRBJ1-5, with a weak D call TRBD1 (5 bases). V lost 6 bases, J lost 5 bases, and 11 bases lay in between. Germline lookup yields CDR1 LNHDA and CDR2 SQIVND (reference sequence). This CDR3 is 13 amino acids long. The CDR3 region has the DNA TGTGCCAGTAGGCCAGAACAGGATCAGCCCCAGCATTTT. Translation: CASRPEQDQPQHF.

The V gene is TRBV9, the J gene TRBJ2-1; D unresolved. The CDR3 totals 13 residues. CDR1 is SGDLS, CDR2 YYNGEE, per germline. The ends were cut back, 4 bases at V and 3 bases at J, with 8 bases in the middle. In DNA, the CDR3 is TGTGCCAGCAGCCTTAGGAGCTACAATGAGCAGTTCTTC. Its translation: CASSLRSYNEQFF.

The sample holds a few counts of this clone. The chain has TRBV5-1 and TRBJ1-1, with TRBD1 as a possible D gene (5 bases). Per the germline V gene, CDR1 is SGHRS and CDR2 is YFSETQ. Trimming pared 4 bases from V and 0 bases from J, leaving 19 bases between. The CDR3 length is 17 residues. This chain's CDR3 is CASSALDRGVMNTEAFF. CDR3 nucleotide sequence: TGCGCCAGCAGCGCGCTTGACCGGGGGGTAATGAACACTGAAGCTTTCTTT.

This clone has just a few counts. The chain recombines TRBV5-4 with TRBJ2-2, with 9 positions matching TRBD1. Germline V gene data show CDR1 as SGHNT and CDR2 as YYREEE (reference sequence). This CDR3 is built from 16 residues. The V segment lost 4 bases and the J segment 2 bases; nucleotides outside the gene matches: 6. The CDR3 here is CASSPPGQGNTGELFF. CDR3 coding DNA: TGTGCCAGCAGCCCCCCGGGACAGGGCAACACCGGGGAGCTGTTTTTT.